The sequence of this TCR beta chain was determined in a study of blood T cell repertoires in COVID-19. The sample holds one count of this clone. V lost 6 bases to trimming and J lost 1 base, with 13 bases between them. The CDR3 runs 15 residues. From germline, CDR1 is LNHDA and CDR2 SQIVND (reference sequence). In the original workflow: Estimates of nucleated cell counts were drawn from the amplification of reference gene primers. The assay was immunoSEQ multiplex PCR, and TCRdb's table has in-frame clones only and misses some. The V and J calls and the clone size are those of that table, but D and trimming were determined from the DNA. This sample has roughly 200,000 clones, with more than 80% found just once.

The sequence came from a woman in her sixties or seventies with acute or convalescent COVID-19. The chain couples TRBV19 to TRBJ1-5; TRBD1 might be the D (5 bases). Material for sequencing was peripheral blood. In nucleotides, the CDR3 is TGTGCCAGTAGAACGGGCAGGGCGAGCAATCAGCCCCAGCATTTT. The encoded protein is CASRTGRASNQPQHF.